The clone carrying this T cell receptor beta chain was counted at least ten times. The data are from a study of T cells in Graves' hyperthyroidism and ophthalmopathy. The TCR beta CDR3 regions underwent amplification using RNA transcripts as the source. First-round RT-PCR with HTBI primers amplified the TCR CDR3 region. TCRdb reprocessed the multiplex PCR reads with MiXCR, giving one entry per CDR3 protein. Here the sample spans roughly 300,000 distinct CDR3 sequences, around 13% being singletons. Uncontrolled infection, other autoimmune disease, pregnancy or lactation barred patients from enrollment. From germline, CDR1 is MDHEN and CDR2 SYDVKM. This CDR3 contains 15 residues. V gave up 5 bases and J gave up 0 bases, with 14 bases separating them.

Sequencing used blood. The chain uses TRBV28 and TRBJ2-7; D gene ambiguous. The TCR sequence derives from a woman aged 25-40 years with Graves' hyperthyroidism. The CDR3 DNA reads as TGTGCCAGCAGTCCCCGATCCCACCTCTCCTACGAGCAGTACTTC. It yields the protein CASSPRSHLSYEQYF. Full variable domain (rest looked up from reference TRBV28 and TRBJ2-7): DVKVTQSSRYLVKRTGEKVFLECVQDMDHENMFWYRQDPGLGLRLIYFSYDVKMKEKGDIPEGYSVSREKKERFSLILESASTNQTSMYLCASSPRSHLSYEQYFGPGTRLTVT.